This T cell receptor (beta chain) derives from a study of cytomegalovirus exposure and HLA in healthy donors (dated by TCRdb to the late 2010s). General notes on the study: In an earlier analysis of some 550 of the donors, 276 Gb of sequence data and 90 million to 120 million unique TCR beta sequences from 150 million to 200 million T cells were reported. An early release covering approximately 600 HLA-typed donors comprised about 310 gigabases of sequencing data and around 80 million unique TCR sequences. Among the roughly 410 genotyped donors, roughly 80% belonged to the genetic ancestry cluster associated with self-reported Caucasian donors. The study was designed to test whether signatures of past pathogen exposure could be identified by cataloging public T cell receptors. The study used immunosequencing to profile the T cell repertoires of about 670 subjects and linked those repertoires to cytomegalovirus serostatus. Along with the approximately 620-subject first cohort, a separate validation cohort of approximately 110 different subjects was used. To predict cytomegalovirus infection status, the study brought together high-throughput TCR immunosequencing, statistical association of individual TCRs with disease status, and machine learning. A later analysis re-examined previously published TCR beta repertoires from over 500 donors and added high-resolution HLA genotyping to investigate patterns of TCR occurrence. Rather than drawing on any new phenotypic data, the later analysis identified candidate immune exposures from TCR beta sequences and the way those sequences occurred across donors. To decide whether each TCR beta V gene segment behaved as functional or pseudogenic, an earlier analysis of approximately 600 of the donors relied on high-throughput TCR beta sequencing. Donor age, sex, ethnicity and CMV serostatus were collected together with the repertoire data. Genome-wide SNP genotypes for about 55% of the roughly 670 donors were used in a later genetic analysis, which treated that subset as a discovery cohort. All discovery cohort repertoires had been generated on a single sequencing platform. HLA typing included class I and class II loci at four-digit resolution. Typing coverage varied by locus: about 620-630 donors for A, B, C, DRB1 and DQB1; roughly 500 for DQA1; about 590 for DPA1; some 470 for DPB1. Because of strong linkage in the cohort, five DR-DQ haplotypes were treated as single units for association and clustering. Among about 410 genotyped donors of the cohort, an average of roughly 230,000 unique TCR beta nucleotide sequences was sequenced per donor, of which roughly 18% were non-productive. Results and caveats for the whole study, not just this receptor: Because HLA typing was unavailable for some donors at each locus, only the typed subset was used in association tests. In a later analysis, most CMV-associated TCR beta chains were found to appear HLA-restricted, with HLA associations seemingly driven largely by CMV exposure. In vitro tests confirmed that a few of the cytomegalovirus-associated TCR beta chains recognize cytomegalovirus antigens. A further reported finding was that TCR beta sequences accurately predicted the HLA-A and HLA-B alleles for most subjects in the first cohort. A later genetic analysis reported fewer N-insertions in productive TCRs among donors in an Asian-associated ancestry cluster than the roughly 700-donor mean. At a false discovery rate of 0.05, a later analysis linked some 18,000 TCR beta sequences to specific HLA alleles. Assigning TCR associations to individual alleles was difficult when HLA alleles, especially DR and DQ, strongly co-occurred. An association between a missense DCLRE1C variant and V-gene and J-gene trimming of TCR beta chains was found in a later genetic analysis and replicated in an independent cohort. The sequencing pipeline was judged likely to have produced a cluster of highly shared sequence variants as a technical artifact. In an earlier analysis of some 550 of the donors, most TCR beta V segments were observed in productive rearrangements about 90% or about 30% of the time, broadly matching IMGT annotations. In the study, about 150 TCR beta chains were listed as associated with cytomegalovirus. Presence/absence analyses assumed roughly uniform sequencing depth across donors, an assumption that may not hold. The classifier was reported to diagnose cytomegalovirus status with high specificity and sensitivity in both the original and validation cohorts. This cohort had only TCR beta chains sequenced, and the lack of alpha or paired-chain data limited which features could be detected. Most TCR sequences were observed very rarely across donors, whereas some public TCRs were present in many individuals. Because counts were too low, about 17 rarely observed V segments, including chromosome 9 orphons, were excluded from the earlier analysis of several hundred of the donors. According to a later analysis, TCR association rates differed among HLA loci, with DRB1 alleles showing the most associated TCRs and HLA-C alleles showing the fewest. Several of the top co-occurrence clusters appeared to be linked to parvovirus B19, influenza, CMV and Epstein-Barr virus, according to a later analysis. In a later analysis, HLA-associated TCR beta chains showed more clonal expansion and lower generation probabilities than non-associated chains that were equally common. The 87-base-pair reads could not distinguish some IMGT-functional V segments, including TRBV6-2 and TRBV6-3, so those segments were excluded. The only immune exposure information available for the cohort was CMV serostatus. It was suggested by the authors that the approach could potentially be generalized to other disease states and immunological phenotypes. Linkage disequilibrium might explain the correlated functional status among segregating V segments, but an unknown experimental factor could not be excluded.

Details on this clone: This receptor's antigen is unknown. Base qualities are not at hand, and no much larger clone is one base apart.

The cohort comprised fewer than 700 healthy bone marrow donors. At the time of sampling, every cohort member was nominally healthy, though immune exposures that went unrecorded were likely present. The donor tested CMV seronegative and was one of the 352 seronegative cohort members. Each donor provided a peripheral blood sample, and peripheral blood mononuclear cells were used for TCR beta sequencing. Genomic DNA extraction from the blood cell samples was performed with the Qiagen DNeasy Blood Extraction Kit. Library creation used the immunoSEQ multiplex PCR assay. The multiplex PCR relied on a mix of 60 forward primers for TCR Vbeta segments and 13 reverse primers for TCR Jbeta segments. Amplification of the CDR3 region of rearranged TCR beta genes was performed with a multiplex PCR assay on genomic DNA. The Illumina HiSeq System was used to sequence the amplified TCR beta libraries as 87-base-pair reads. The paper's processing steps were these. Across the 666 repertoires, a later analysis counted 80 million or so unique TCR beta chains, 8.5 million to 12 million of which were shared by at least two donors. Raw reads were error-corrected and collapsed into unique sequences with a nearest-neighbor algorithm that merged closely related sequences to remove PCR and sequencing errors. To assign V, D and J gene segments, CDR3 sequences were aligned to IMGT reference sequences. For a sequence to be retained, at least a six-nucleotide match to both a V gene segment and a J gene segment was required. A rearrangement counted as productive if the CDR3 had no stop codons and remained in frame with V and J, and every other rearrangement counted as non-productive. Following IMGT convention, CDR3 was defined as the stretch from the second conserved V-encoded cysteine to the conserved J-encoded phenylalanine. In an earlier analysis of roughly 610 of the donors, sequences lacking an unambiguous match to a single V gene segment were excluded. An earlier analysis of several hundred of the donors called V segments functional above 56.7% productive rearrangements and segregating when the between-donor standard deviation exceeded 5%. A statistical classification framework was built to diagnose cytomegalovirus status from the catalog of TCR beta chain sequences. V and J gene assignment, in a later analysis, came from comparing TCR nucleotide sequences with IMGT/GENE-DB human TR gene sequences. A later analysis assigned CDR3 sequences and most-parsimonious VDJ recombination scenarios with the TCRdist pipeline. In a later analysis, every TCR beta chain was defined by the combination of its CDR3 amino acid sequence and its V-gene family, and reads without a unique V-gene family were dropped. A later analysis removed over 500 highly shared, low-generation-probability nucleotide sequences to deal with suspected cross-contamination and a sequencing artifact. A later analysis calculated a clonal expansion index for each public chain from normalized within-repertoire ranks of inferred template counts. In a later analysis, generation probabilities were computed using a VDJ recombination model fitted to out-of-frame rearrangements, and the results were checked against IGoR. Hypergeometric tests were used in a later analysis to score TCR-TCR, TCR-HLA and TCR-CMV co-occurrence, with a repertoire-size bias correction applied to the TCR pairs. To estimate false discovery rates, a later analysis permuted the HLA or CMV assignments 20 times. In a later analysis, co-occurring TCRs were grouped using DBSCAN, and TCRdist sequence similarity was added for clustering within HLA-allele-positive subsets. Repertoires with fewer than 30,000 or more than 120,000 public chains, plus five repertoires with anomalous nucleotide sharing, were excluded from co-occurrence clustering. TCRdb stores this immuneACCESS table with in-frame sequences only. Part of the clones is absent; in the studies checked, under half of the shortfall reflects unresolved V genes, and no reason is known for the rest. Clonal size and the V and J genes are those of that table, whereas D and trimming came from the DNA. This sample is represented by 110,000 to 150,000 clones; 77% of them were singletons. The ten largest clones represent less than 5% of the sample.

The germline V gene specifies MNHEY as CDR1 and SVGAGI as CDR2. The CDR3 has 15 amino acids, counting the end cysteine and phenylalanine. Left in the record is the CDR3 DNA by itself, 45 bases read in frame from the first base. V is cut by 2 bases and J by 6 bases, and the space between the germline ends is 16 bases. This receptor was taken from a male donor in good health and CMV-seronegative. The specimen sequenced was PBMCs. The chain links TRBV6-5 with TRBJ1-1; possibly the D gene is TRBD1, per 6 matching bases. The nucleotide sequence reads TGTGCCAGCAGTTACCAGGGGACGCCCCGGGCTGAAGCTTTCTTT. Its protein is CASSYQGTPRAEAFF.